This T cell receptor (beta chain) was recovered during a study of cytomegalovirus exposure and HLA in healthy donors. The PCR used 60 Vbeta and 13 Jbeta primers. TCRdb's table, derived via immunoSEQ multiplex PCR, lists solely in-frame clones and lacks some. The sample includes hundreds of thousands of clones, just over 70% seen only once; the top ten take approximately 2.1%. Germline V CDR1 and CDR2: KGHSH, LQKENI. V gave up 2 bases and J gave up 5 bases, with 13 bases separating them. The CDR3 totals 14 residues. Material for sequencing was PBMCs. This sequence originates from a female donor in good health and CMV-seronegative. V is TRBV18 and J is TRBJ2-7, with D maybe TRBD1 (5 bases). The CDR3 protein is CASSPTQGFNEQYF. The CDR3 DNA reads as TGTGCCAGCTCACCAACTCAGGGTTTCAACGAGCAGTACTTC.